The 18 T cell receptor beta chains given below trace back to one sample, sequenced in a study of CD8 T cells in ankylosing spondylitis. Using its own MiXCR run on the 5' RACE reads, TCRdb lists one record per CDR3 protein. The data show 35,000 to 40,000 distinct CDR3 sequences, 16% seen once. The sequenced sample was blood. The receptors were sampled from a male donor with ankylosing spondylitis or in good health (not recorded which).

This clonotype was observed a few times. The chain is built from TRBV9 and TRBJ2-2; no reliable D call. The length of the CDR3 is 13 residues. The germline V gene has CDR1 SGDLS and CDR2 YYNGEE. The V and J ends lost 0 bases and 8 bases respectively, with 8 bases between them. CDR3 DNA: TGTGCCAGCAGCGTAGGGGTTTCTGGGGAGCTGTTTTTT. Translated: CASSVGVSGELFF.

This clonotype came up a few times. The rearrangement joins TRBV6-6 to TRBJ2-3; 9 nucleotides match TRBD2. The CDR3 runs to 17 residues. Germline trimming cut 2 bases from V and 0 bases from J; bases unmatched to any gene: 6. CDR1 and CDR2 from the germline V gene are MNHNY and SVGAGI (reference sequence). The CDR3 loop reads CASSYPKTSGSTDTQYF. The CDR3 DNA is TGTGCCAGCAGTTACCCCAAGACTAGCGGAAGCACAGATACGCAGTATTTT.

The rearrangement joins TRBV20-1 to TRBJ2-1; 11 positions agree with TRBD1. Germline loops: CDR1 DFQATT, CDR2 SNEGSKA (reference sequence). The CDR3 is 17 residues long. With V trimmed by 3 bases and J by 3 bases, 10 bases remained unmatched. Written as DNA, the CDR3 is TGCAGTGCTAGCAAAACCCGGGACAGGGGGATCTACAATGAGCAGTTCTTC. Its translation is CSASKTRDRGIYNEQFF.

This sequence joins TRBV18 and TRBJ2-2; D is unresolved. The V gene lost 5 bases and the J gene lost 6 bases, with 16 bases spanning the gap. CDR1 and CDR2 (germline): KGHSH, LQKENI. The CDR3 is 15 amino acids. The CDR3 spells CASSAVGPNPGELFF. The CDR3 DNA sequence: TGTGCCAGCTCAGCGGTGGGTCCAAACCCCGGGGAGCTGTTTTTT.

This clonotype appeared a few times. The chain combines TRBV28 with TRBJ2-7; weak D call: TRBD2 (6 bases). The ends were cut back, 3 bases at V and 0 bases at J, with 9 bases in the middle. CDR3 length: 14 residues. Germline V gene data show CDR1 as MDHEN and CDR2 as SYDVKM. The CDR3 sequence: CASSFGGYSYEQYF. CDR3 coding DNA: TGTGCCAGCAGTTTCGGGGGTTACTCCTACGAGCAGTACTTC.

This clonotype came up a few times. The V call is TRBV28, the J call TRBJ2-1; D not resolved. From germline, CDR1 is MDHEN and CDR2 SYDVKM. V shed 3 bases and J shed 5 bases, with 5 bases lying between them. The CDR3 loop spans 12 amino acids. CDR3 sequence reads: CASSFGDNEQFF. The CDR3 DNA is TGTGCCAGCAGTTTTGGAGACAATGAGCAGTTCTTC.

The chain recombines TRBV7-3 with TRBJ2-3; 7 bases are shared with TRBD1. The J segment lost 1 base and the V segment lost 5 bases, leaving 6 bases of the junction unmatched. CDR1 is SGHTA and CDR2 is FQGTGA in the germline V gene. CDR3 size: 15 residues. The CDR3 loop reads CASSPHRGRTDTQYF. CDR3 DNA: TGTGCCAGCAGCCCCCACAGGGGACGCACAGATACGCAGTATTTT.

The chain has TRBV6-2 or TRBV6-3 and TRBJ2-2; a possible D gene is TRBD1 (6 bases). In germline, CDR1 is MNHEY, CDR2 SVGEGT. Trimming stripped 7 bases from V and 6 bases from J, with 9 bases between. This CDR3 is 12 amino acids long. CDR3 sequence: CASKWGPGELFF. CDR3 DNA sequence: TGTGCCAGCAAGTGGGGGCCCGGGGAGCTGTTTTTT.

V and J are TRBV28 and TRBJ2-2; 7 nucleotides match TRBD2. The CDR3 spans 16 residues. Germline loops: CDR1 MDHEN, CDR2 SYDVKM. The V gene end was trimmed by 7 bases and the J gene end by 1 base; junction bases not matched to a gene: 9. This chain's CDR3 is CASTYRDYRNTGELFF. CDR3 nucleotide sequence: TGTGCCAGCACCTATCGGGACTACCGGAACACCGGGGAGCTGTTTTTT.

This clonotype showed up just a few times. This sequence joins TRBV7-9 and TRBJ2-2, with unresolved D. Germline V gives CDR1 SEHNR, CDR2 FQNEAQ (reference sequence). V lost 2 bases, J lost 3 bases, and 7 bases lay in between. This CDR3 contains 14 residues. As DNA, the CDR3 is TGTGCCAGCAGCTTAAGGCAGGACACCGGGGAGCTGTTTTTT. Translated: CASSLRQDTGELFF.

The genes are TRBV7-3 and TRBJ2-3; D is uncertain. In germline, CDR1 is SGHTA, CDR2 FQGTGA. The CDR3 extends over 13 amino acids. Trimming took 5 bases from V and 0 from J, leaving 6 bases between them. This CDR3 is CASSPLSTDTQYF. DNA of the CDR3: TGTGCCAGCAGCCCTCTCAGCACAGATACGCAGTATTTT.

This clonotype was counted ten times or more. V gene TRBV20-1 combines with J gene TRBJ2-3; 7 nucleotides match TRBD2. The junction had 8 bases not matched to a gene; V was cut back by 3 bases and J by 2 bases. Germline values: CDR1 DFQATT, CDR2 SNEGSKA (reference sequence). CDR3 length: 15 residues. The CDR3 spells CSASPIAGYTDTQYF. In DNA, the CDR3 is TGCAGTGCTAGTCCTATAGCGGGCTACACAGATACGCAGTATTTT.

The chain uses TRBV12-3 or TRBV12-4 and TRBJ2-1; D not certain. CDR3 length: 13 residues. Deletions cut 2 bases from V and 5 bases from J, with 7 bases between. The CDR3 reads CASSLRADNEQFF. Written as DNA, the CDR3 is TGTGCCAGCAGTTTAAGAGCCGACAATGAGCAGTTCTTC.

The genes are TRBV4-3 and TRBJ1-2; D is unresolved. V was clipped by 0 bases and J by 3 bases, with 5 bases between them. Per germline, CDR1 LGHNA and CDR2 YSLEER. There are 13 residues in the CDR3. CDR3 DNA sequence: TGCGCCAGCAGCCAAGATCGTGACTATGGCTACACCTTC. Its protein product is CASSQDRDYGYTF.

This clonotype was counted only a few times. The chain joins TRBV12-3 or TRBV12-4 to TRBJ2-3; D remains unclear. The CDR3 has 13 residues. V was clipped by 3 bases and J by 6 bases, with 10 bases between them. The CDR3 nucleotides read TGTGCCAGCAGTTTTAAGGAAATGGATACGCAGTATTTT. This encodes CASSFKEMDTQYF.

This clonotype has a count of ten or more. This rearrangement joins TRBV7-2 to TRBJ2-7; no clear D gene. V was shortened by 2 bases and J by 4 bases, with 9 bases between the two germline ends. CDR3 size: 13 residues. Germline values: CDR1 SGHTA, CDR2 FQGNSA. This CDR3 is CASSLSRGYEQYF. CDR3 nucleotides: TGTGCCAGCAGCTTAAGCCGTGGTTACGAGCAGTACTTC.

V gene TRBV7-2 combines with J gene TRBJ2-5; 9 bases agree with TRBD2. With V trimmed by 3 bases and J by 5 bases, 4 bases remained unmatched. CDR1 and CDR2 from the germline V gene are SGHTA and FQGNSA. CDR3 size: 14 residues. The CDR3 DNA reads as TGTGCCAGCAGCTTCCTAGCGGGGTTGGAGACCCAGTACTTC. Translation gives CASSFLAGLETQYF.

The sample holds a few counts of this clonotype. The chain has TRBV7-2 and TRBJ2-5; TRBD1 matches 7 bases. In germline, CDR1 is SGHTA, CDR2 FQGNSA. The CDR3 runs to 13 residues. J lost 6 bases, V lost 7 bases, and 8 bases had no gene match. The CDR3 DNA sequence: TGTGCCAGCACCCAACAGGGGCCGAAGACCCAGTACTTC. Amino acid sequence: CASTQQGPKTQYF.